This is a list of T cell receptor beta chains from one sample in a study of blood T cell repertoires in COVID-19. Method: immunoSEQ multiplex PCR; TCRdb's copy keeps in-frame clones and lacks some. Altogether some 200,000 clones are present, over 70% being singletons, with the ten largest covering about 7%. What was sequenced was peripheral blood. The origin of the receptors is a woman aged 65 to 85 with acute or convalescent COVID-19. The CDR3 runs from the conserved cysteine through the conserved F or W. A D gene is named only where the DNA matches it firmly. Clone size appears in some rows only: once, few, many, or a class for an expanded clone.

clone_size: -
d_call: -
v_call: TRBV30
j_call: TRBJ1-2
cdr3_aa: CAWSVPSQWASNYGYTF
cdr3_nt: TGTGCCTGGAGTGTACCCTCTCAGTGGGCTTCTAACTATGGCTACACCTTC

clone_size: few
d_call: -
v_call: TRBV7-2
j_call: TRBJ1-5
cdr3_aa: CASSSFRNSNQPQHF
cdr3_nt: TGTGCCAGCAGTAGCTTTAGGAATAGCAATCAGCCCCAGCATTTT

clone_size: -
d_call: -
v_call: TRBV27
j_call: TRBJ1-6
cdr3_aa: CASSLIGGLGSPLHF
cdr3_nt: TGTGCCAGCAGTTTAATAGGAGGGTTAGGATCACCCCTCCACTTT

clone_size: -
d_call: -
v_call: TRBV10-3
j_call: TRBJ1-2
cdr3_aa: CAISDPEVGWNGYTF
cdr3_nt: TGTGCCATCAGCGACCCCGAGGTGGGTTGGAATGGCTACACCTTC

clone_size: -
d_call: TRBD1
v_call: TRBV2
j_call: TRBJ1-6
cdr3_aa: CASSEDRGFSPLHF
cdr3_nt: TGTGCCAGCAGTGAGGACAGGGGTTTCTCACCCCTCCACTTT

clone_size: -
d_call: -
v_call: TRBV5-1
j_call: TRBJ1-6
cdr3_aa: CASSLLGGGTLHF
cdr3_nt: TGCGCCAGCAGCTTGCTAGGCGGGGGTACCCTCCACTTT

clone_size: -
d_call: -
v_call: TRBV19
j_call: TRBJ1-6
cdr3_aa: CASSIRTGDSPLHF
cdr3_nt: TGTGCCAGTAGTATTCGGACGGGGGATTCACCCCTCCACTTT

clone_size: once
d_call: -
v_call: TRBV19
j_call: TRBJ2-3
cdr3_aa: CASSMAPQAYTQYF
cdr3_nt: TGTGCCAGTAGTATGGCCCCACAGGCCTACACGCAGTATTTT

clone_size: -
d_call: -
v_call: TRBV30
j_call: TRBJ1-6
cdr3_aa: CAWSVLRGGNSPLHF
cdr3_nt: TGTGCCTGGAGTGTACTACGGGGGGGGAATTCACCCCTCCACTTT

clone_size: -
d_call: -
v_call: TRBV11-2
j_call: TRBJ1-3
cdr3_aa: CASSLGGHGNTIYF
cdr3_nt: TGTGCCAGCAGCTTAGGAGGGCATGGAAACACCATATATTTT

clone_size: -
d_call: -
v_call: TRBV5-1
j_call: TRBJ1-1
cdr3_aa: CASSLGQATEAFF
cdr3_nt: TGCGCCAGCAGCTTGGGGCAGGCCACTGAAGCTTTCTTT

clone_size: once
d_call: -
v_call: TRBV6-5
j_call: TRBJ2-3
cdr3_aa: CASGLTDTQYF
cdr3_nt: TGTGCCAGCGGGCTCACAGATACGCAGTATTTT

clone_size: -
d_call: -
v_call: TRBV2
j_call: TRBJ2-5
cdr3_aa: CASSLGVQETQYF
cdr3_nt: TGTGCCAGCAGTTTGGGAGTACAAGAGACCCAGTACTTC

clone_size: -
d_call: -
v_call: TRBV7-6
j_call: TRBJ2-5
cdr3_aa: CASSLWGPFLGTQYF
cdr3_nt: TGTGCCAGCAGCTTATGGGGGCCGTTCTTGGGGACCCAGTACTTC

clone_size: -
d_call: TRBD2
v_call: TRBV10-3
j_call: TRBJ2-3
cdr3_aa: CAISAGLAGTDTQYF
cdr3_nt: TGTGCCATCAGTGCTGGACTAGCGGGCACAGATACGCAGTATTTT

clone_size: -
d_call: TRBD1
v_call: TRBV15
j_call: TRBJ2-7
cdr3_aa: CATSAFQGAEQYF
cdr3_nt: TGTGCCACCAGCGCCTTCCAGGGGGCCGAGCAGTACTTC

clone_size: once
d_call: -
v_call: TRBV27
j_call: TRBJ2-7
cdr3_aa: CASSLVSGEQYF
cdr3_nt: TGTGCCAGCAGTTTAGTCTCGGGCGAGCAGTACTTC

clone_size: -
d_call: -
v_call: TRBV10-1
j_call: TRBJ1-2
cdr3_aa: CASSDNRDYGYTF
cdr3_nt: TGCGCCAGCAGTGATAATCGGGACTATGGCTACACCTTC

clone_size: once
d_call: -
v_call: TRBV11-3
j_call: TRBJ2-6
cdr3_aa: CASSSPFGQSSGANVLTF
cdr3_nt: TGTGCCAGCAGCTCTCCCTTCGGACAGTCCTCTGGGGCCAACGTCCTGACTTTC

clone_size: -
d_call: -
v_call: TRBV3-1/TRBV3-2
j_call: TRBJ1-4
cdr3_aa: CASSQGGGNEKLFF
cdr3_nt: TGTGCCAGCAGCCAAGGGGGGGGTAATGAAAAACTGTTTTTT

clone_size: -
d_call: TRBD2
v_call: TRBV5-4
j_call: TRBJ2-1
cdr3_aa: CASSGERGAVNEQFF
cdr3_nt: TGTGCCAGCAGCGGCGAGCGGGGGGCGGTAAATGAGCAGTTCTTC

clone_size: -
d_call: -
v_call: TRBV9
j_call: TRBJ2-3
cdr3_aa: CASSVDLTGTGTQYF
cdr3_nt: TGTGCCAGCAGCGTAGATCTGACAGGTACGGGAACGCAGTATTTT

clone_size: -
d_call: -
v_call: TRBV5-8
j_call: TRBJ1-6
cdr3_aa: CASSLVFHNSPLHF
cdr3_nt: TGTGCCAGCAGCTTGGTATTCCATAATTCACCCCTCCACTTT

clone_size: -
d_call: TRBD1
v_call: TRBV11-2
j_call: TRBJ1-1
cdr3_aa: CASSGDRSTEAFF
cdr3_nt: TGTGCCAGCAGCGGGGACAGGAGCACTGAAGCTTTCTTT

clone_size: -
d_call: TRBD2
v_call: TRBV3-1/TRBV3-2
j_call: TRBJ2-3
cdr3_aa: CASSQASGGAAPDTQYF
cdr3_nt: TGTGCCAGCAGCCAAGCTAGCGGGGGGGCTGCCCCAGATACGCAGTATTTT

clone_size: few
d_call: TRBD1
v_call: TRBV19
j_call: TRBJ1-4
cdr3_aa: CASSMGRGGLEKLFF
cdr3_nt: TGTGCCAGTAGTATGGGTCGAGGGGGCCTTGAAAAACTGTTTTTT

clone_size: -
d_call: TRBD1
v_call: TRBV5-1
j_call: TRBJ2-4
cdr3_aa: CASSLGGTGENIQYF
cdr3_nt: TGCGCCAGCAGCTTGGGTGGGACAGGAGAGAACATTCAGTACTTC

clone_size: -
d_call: TRBD2
v_call: TRBV4-2
j_call: TRBJ2-3
cdr3_aa: CASSQGGSSGLALLEVSTDTQYF
cdr3_nt: TGTGCCAGCAGCCAGGGTGGGTCGTCTGGACTAGCCCTCCTTGAGGTTTCCACAGATACGCAGTATTTT

clone_size: -
d_call: -
v_call: TRBV24-1
j_call: TRBJ2-3
cdr3_aa: CATSEEAQGHTQYF
cdr3_nt: TGTGCCACCAGTGAGGAGGCCCAGGGGCATACGCAGTATTTT

clone_size: -
d_call: -
v_call: TRBV5-6
j_call: TRBJ1-1
cdr3_aa: CASSFRGNTEAFF
cdr3_nt: TGTGCCAGCAGCTTCAGGGGGAACACTGAAGCTTTCTTT

clone_size: -
d_call: -
v_call: TRBV5-1
j_call: TRBJ1-1
cdr3_aa: CASSLWGRDTEAFF
cdr3_nt: TGCGCCAGCAGTCTTTGGGGCCGTGACACTGAAGCTTTCTTT